This is a list of T cell receptor beta chains from one sample in a study of cytomegalovirus exposure and HLA in healthy donors. Profiled with immunoSEQ multiplex PCR; TCRdb holds only in-frame clones, not every one. The sample has around 120,000 clones; 75% to 90% are singletons. The sample was PBMCs. The source of these receptors is a man aged 45-65 years in good health and CMV-seronegative. CDR3s include the opening cysteine and the closing phenylalanine or tryptophan. The order of the fields is V gene, D gene, clone size, J gene, CDR3 length, CDR3 protein, CDR3 DNA. The D gene is left open where the match is weak. Clone size is not always given. Where it is, it says once, few, many or a class for expanded clones.

V: TRBV7-2; D: .; size: once; J: TRBJ1-1; length: 13; CDR3: CASSSTVRAEAFF; DNA: TGTGCCAGCAGCTCGACAGTAAGGGCTGAAGCTTTCTTT
V: TRBV5-1; D: TRBD2; size: .; J: TRBJ2-5; length: 15; CDR3: CASSLAASGGVIQYF; DNA: TGCGCCAGCAGCTTGGCGGCTAGCGGGGGGGTCATCCAGTACTTC
V: TRBV10-3; D: .; size: .; J: TRBJ2-1; length: 13; CDR3: CAITAGSNNEQFF; DNA: TGTGCCATCACCGCCGGGTCTAACAATGAGCAGTTCTTC
V: TRBV28; D: TRBD1; size: few; J: TRBJ1-2; length: 14; CDR3: CATAGTGGFYGYTF; DNA: TGTGCCACCGCCGGGACAGGGGGCTTCTATGGCTACACCTTC
V: TRBV5-4; D: .; size: .; J: TRBJ2-2; length: 17; CDR3: CASSLARARIHTGELFF; DNA: TGTGCCAGCAGCTTGGCCAGGGCTCGGATACACACCGGGGAGCTGTTTTTT
V: TRBV9; D: TRBD2; size: few; J: TRBJ2-1; length: 16; CDR3: CASSVVSSGGHNEQFF; DNA: TGTGCCAGCAGCGTAGTGAGTAGCGGGGGGCACAATGAGCAGTTCTTC
V: TRBV7-9; D: TRBD2; size: .; J: TRBJ2-1; length: 16; CDR3: CASSPRLADTYNEQFF; DNA: TGTGCCAGCAGCCCCCGACTAGCGGATACCTACAATGAGCAGTTCTTC
V: TRBV6-4; D: .; size: .; J: TRBJ2-3; length: 14; CDR3: CASSISSSTDTQYF; DNA: TGTGCCAGCAGTATCTCCTCTTCCACAGATACGCAGTATTTT
V: TRBV6-1; D: .; size: .; J: TRBJ1-2; length: 14; CDR3: CASSEALENYGYTF; DNA: TGTGCCAGCAGTGAAGCGCTCGAGAACTATGGCTACACCTTC
V: TRBV5-1; D: .; size: .; J: TRBJ1-6; length: 13; CDR3: CASSLEGDRPLHF; DNA: TGCGCCAGCAGCTTAGAGGGAGATAGACCCCTCCACTTT